This TCR beta chain was profiled in a study of cytomegalovirus exposure and HLA in healthy donors. As for the donors, each was a healthy bone marrow donor. V was cut by 8 bases and J by 3 bases, with 13 bases left in between. Germline V gives CDR1 SEHNR, CDR2 FQNEAQ (reference sequence). The CDR3 totals 13 residues. The PCR was carried out with 60 Vbeta primers and 13 Jbeta primers. The repertoire was sequenced with immunoSEQ multiplex PCR; TCRdb's copy has only in-frame clones and lacks some. The table lists roughly 190,000 clones, around 75% of them singletons. This TCR was recovered from a woman aged 25-40 years in good health and CMV-seronegative. This chain links TRBV7-9 with TRBJ1-2; maybe TRBD1 (5 bases). Sample: PBMCs. Here the CDR3 reads CASSSGEDYGYTF. The CDR3 coding sequence is TGTGCCAGCTCCTCGGGGGAGGACTATGGCTACACCTTC.